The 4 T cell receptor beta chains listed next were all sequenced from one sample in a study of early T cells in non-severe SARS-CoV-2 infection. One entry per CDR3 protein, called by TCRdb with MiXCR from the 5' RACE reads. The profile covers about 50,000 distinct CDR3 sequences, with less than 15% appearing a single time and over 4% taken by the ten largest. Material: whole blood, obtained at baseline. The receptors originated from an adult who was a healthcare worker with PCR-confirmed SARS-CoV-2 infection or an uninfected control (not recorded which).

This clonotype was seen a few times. CDR3 loop: CASSPGQRYNEQFF. Written as DNA, the CDR3 is TGTGCCAGCAGTCCGGGACAGAGGTACAATGAGCAGTTCTTC. The chain joins TRBV2 to TRBJ2-1, with 7 bases lining up with TRBD1. The length of the CDR3 is 14 residues. Losses at the gene ends were 5 bases for V and 4 bases for J; bases not matched to a gene: 5. The germline V gene encodes CDR1 SNHLY and CDR2 FYNNEI. Based on the CDR3 plus reference TRBV2 and TRBJ2-1, the full variable domain is EPEVTQTPSHQVTQMGQEVILRCVPISNHLYFYWYRQILGQKVEFLVSFYNNEISEKSEIFDDQFSVERPDGSNFTLKIRSTKLEDSAMYFCASSPGQRYNEQFFGPGTRLTVL.

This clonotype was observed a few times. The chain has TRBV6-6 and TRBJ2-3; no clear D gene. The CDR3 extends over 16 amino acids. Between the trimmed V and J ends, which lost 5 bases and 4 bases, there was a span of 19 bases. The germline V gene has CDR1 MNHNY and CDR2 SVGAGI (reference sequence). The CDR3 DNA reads TGTGCCAGCAGTGGACCCCCAGGCATGTCCGCAGATACGCAGTATTTT. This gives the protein CASSGPPGMSADTQYF.

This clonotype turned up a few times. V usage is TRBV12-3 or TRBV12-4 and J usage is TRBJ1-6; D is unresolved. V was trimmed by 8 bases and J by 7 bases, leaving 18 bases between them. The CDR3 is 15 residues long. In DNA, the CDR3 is TGTGCCAGCGGGCTAGGGTCGACCGGGAATTCACCCCTCCACTTT. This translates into CASGLGSTGNSPLHF.

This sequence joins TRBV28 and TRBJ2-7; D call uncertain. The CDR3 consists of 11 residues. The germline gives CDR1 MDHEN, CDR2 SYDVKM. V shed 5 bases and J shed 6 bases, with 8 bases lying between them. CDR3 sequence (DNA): TGTGCCAGCAGTCCCCCTCCCGAGCAGTACTTC. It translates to CASSPPPEQYF.